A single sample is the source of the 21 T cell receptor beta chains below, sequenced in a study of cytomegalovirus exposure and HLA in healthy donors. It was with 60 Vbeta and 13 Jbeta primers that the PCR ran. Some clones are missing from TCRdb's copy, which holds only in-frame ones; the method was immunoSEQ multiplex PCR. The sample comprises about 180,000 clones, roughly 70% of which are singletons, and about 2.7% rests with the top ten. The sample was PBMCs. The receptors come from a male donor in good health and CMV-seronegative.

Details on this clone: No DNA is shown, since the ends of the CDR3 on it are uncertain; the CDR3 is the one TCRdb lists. The CDR3: CASSTSTGYNQPQHF. The chain employs TRBV28 and TRBJ1-5; the D call TRBD1 from the table was never checked on the DNA. The CDR3 has 15 amino acids, counting both end residues. Germline V gene data show CDR1 as MDHEN and CDR2 as SYDVKM.

The CDR3 DNA reads as TGTGCCAGCAGCATCAGCGGGATAGAATACGAGCAGTACTTC. Its translation is CASSISGIEYEQYF. The J gene is TRBJ2-7, the V gene TRBV28, with 7 nucleotides matching TRBD2. The CDR3 is 14 residues long. The ends lost 6 bases at V and 4 bases at J; junction bases unmatched: 9. Germline V lookup: CDR1 MDHEN, CDR2 SYDVKM.

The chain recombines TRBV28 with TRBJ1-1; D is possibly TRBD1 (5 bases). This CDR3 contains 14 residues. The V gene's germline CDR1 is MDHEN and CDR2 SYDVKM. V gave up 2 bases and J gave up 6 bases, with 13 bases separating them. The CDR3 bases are TGTGCCAGCAGTTTACCCCTCGTAGGGGCTGAAGCTTTCTTT. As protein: CASSLPLVGAEAFF.

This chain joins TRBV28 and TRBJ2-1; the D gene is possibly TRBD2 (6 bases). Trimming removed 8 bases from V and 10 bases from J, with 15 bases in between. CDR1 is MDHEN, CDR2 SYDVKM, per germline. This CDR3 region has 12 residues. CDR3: CASGAGSREQFF. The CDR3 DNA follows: TGTGCCAGCGGTGCCGGGAGTAGGGAGCAGTTCTTC.

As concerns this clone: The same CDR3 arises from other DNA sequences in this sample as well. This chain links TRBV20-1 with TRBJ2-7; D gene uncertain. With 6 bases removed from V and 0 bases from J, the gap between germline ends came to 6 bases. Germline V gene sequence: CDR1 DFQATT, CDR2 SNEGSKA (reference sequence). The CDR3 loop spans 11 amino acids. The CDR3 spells CSASSSYEQYF. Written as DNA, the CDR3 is TGCAGTGCCTCCAGCTCCTACGAGCAGTACTTC.

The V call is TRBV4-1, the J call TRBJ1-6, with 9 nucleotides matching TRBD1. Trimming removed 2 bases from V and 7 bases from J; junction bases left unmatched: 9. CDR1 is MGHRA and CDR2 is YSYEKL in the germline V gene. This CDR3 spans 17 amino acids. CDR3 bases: TGCGCCAGCAGCCAACCCCTGACAGGGGGTACCAATTCACCCCTCCACTTT. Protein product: CASSQPLTGGTNSPLHF.

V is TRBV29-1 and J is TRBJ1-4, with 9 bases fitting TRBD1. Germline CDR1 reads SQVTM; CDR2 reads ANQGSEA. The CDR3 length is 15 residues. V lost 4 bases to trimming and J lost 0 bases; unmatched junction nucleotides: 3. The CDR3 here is CSVGTGAATNEKLFF. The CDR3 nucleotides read TGCAGCGTTGGGACAGGGGCGGCAACTAATGAAAAACTGTTTTTT.

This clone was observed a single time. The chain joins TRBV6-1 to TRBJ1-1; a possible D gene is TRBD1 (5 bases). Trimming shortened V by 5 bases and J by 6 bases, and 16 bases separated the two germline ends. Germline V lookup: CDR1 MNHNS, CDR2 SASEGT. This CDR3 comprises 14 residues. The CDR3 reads CASSSRGTRAEAFF. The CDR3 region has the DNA TGTGCCAGCAGTTCACGGGGGACTCGGGCTGAAGCTTTCTTT.

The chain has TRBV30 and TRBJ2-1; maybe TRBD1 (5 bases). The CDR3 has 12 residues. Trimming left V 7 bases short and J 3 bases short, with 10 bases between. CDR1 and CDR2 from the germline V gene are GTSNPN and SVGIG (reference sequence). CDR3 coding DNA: TGTGCCTCCCAGGGCTACTACAATGAGCAGTTCTTC. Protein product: CASQGYYNEQFF.

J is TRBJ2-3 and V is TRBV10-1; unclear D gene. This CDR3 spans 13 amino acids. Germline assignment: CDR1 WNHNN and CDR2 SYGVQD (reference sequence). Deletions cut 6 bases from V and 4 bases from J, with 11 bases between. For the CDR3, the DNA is TGCGCCAGCAGCGGTCAAGTTGCAGATACGCAGTATTTT. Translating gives CASSGQVADTQYF.

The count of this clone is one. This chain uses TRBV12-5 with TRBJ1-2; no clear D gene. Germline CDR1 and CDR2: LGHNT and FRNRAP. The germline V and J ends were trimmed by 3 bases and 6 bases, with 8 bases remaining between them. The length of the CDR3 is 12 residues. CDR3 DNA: TGTGCTAGTGGTTTTGGGGAGGATGGCTACACCTTC. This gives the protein CASGFGEDGYTF. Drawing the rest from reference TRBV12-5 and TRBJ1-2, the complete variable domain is DARVTQTPRHKVTEMGQEVTMRCQPILGHNTVFWYRQTMMQGLELLAYFRNRAPLDDSGMPKDRFSAEMPDATLATLKIQPSEPRDSAVYFCASGFGEDGYTFGSGTRLTVV.

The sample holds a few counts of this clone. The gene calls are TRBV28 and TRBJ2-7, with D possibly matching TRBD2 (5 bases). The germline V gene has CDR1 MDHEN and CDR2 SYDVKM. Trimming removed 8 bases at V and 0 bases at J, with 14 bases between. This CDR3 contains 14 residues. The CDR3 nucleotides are TGTGCCAGCTACGGAGCGGAAAACTCCTACGAGCAGTACTTC. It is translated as CASYGAENSYEQYF.

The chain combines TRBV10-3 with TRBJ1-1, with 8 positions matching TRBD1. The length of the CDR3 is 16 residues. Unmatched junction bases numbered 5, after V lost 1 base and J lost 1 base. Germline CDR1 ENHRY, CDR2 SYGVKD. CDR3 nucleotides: TGTGCCATCAGTGAGTTATCAGGACAGGGGAACACTGAAGCTTTCTTT. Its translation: CAISELSGQGNTEAFF.

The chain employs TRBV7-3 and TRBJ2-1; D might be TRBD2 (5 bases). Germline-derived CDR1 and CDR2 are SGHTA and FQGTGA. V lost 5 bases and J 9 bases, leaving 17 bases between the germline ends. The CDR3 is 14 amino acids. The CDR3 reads CASSPRTRLGEQFF. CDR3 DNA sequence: TGTGCCAGCAGCCCTCGAACTAGACTCGGTGAGCAGTTCTTC.

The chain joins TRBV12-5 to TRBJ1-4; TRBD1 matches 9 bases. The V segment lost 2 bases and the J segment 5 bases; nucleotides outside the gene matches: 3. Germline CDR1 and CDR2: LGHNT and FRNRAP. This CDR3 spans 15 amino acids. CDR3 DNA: TGTGCTAGTGGTTTGTTGGACAGGGGAAATGAAAAACTGTTTTTT. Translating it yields CASGLLDRGNEKLFF.

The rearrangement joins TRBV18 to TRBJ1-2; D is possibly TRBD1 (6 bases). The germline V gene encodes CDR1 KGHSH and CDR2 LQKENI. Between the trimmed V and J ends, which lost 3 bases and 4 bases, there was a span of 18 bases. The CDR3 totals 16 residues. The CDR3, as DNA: TGTGCCAGCTCACCCCCGTCTGGACAGCTCGGCTATGGCTACACCTTC. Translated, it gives CASSPPSGQLGYGYTF. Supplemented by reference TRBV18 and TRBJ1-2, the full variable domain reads NAGVMQNPRHLVRRRGQEARLRCSPMKGHSHVYWYRQLPEEGLKFMVYLQKENIIDESGMPKERFSAEFPKEGPSILRIQQVVRGDSAAYFCASSPPSGQLGYGYTFGSGTRLTVV.

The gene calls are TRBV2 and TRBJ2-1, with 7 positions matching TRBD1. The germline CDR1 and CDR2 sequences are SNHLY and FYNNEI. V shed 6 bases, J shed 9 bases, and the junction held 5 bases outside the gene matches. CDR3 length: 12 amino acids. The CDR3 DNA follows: TGTGCCAGCAGCCCGGGACAGATTGAGCAGTTCTTC. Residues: CASSPGQIEQFF.

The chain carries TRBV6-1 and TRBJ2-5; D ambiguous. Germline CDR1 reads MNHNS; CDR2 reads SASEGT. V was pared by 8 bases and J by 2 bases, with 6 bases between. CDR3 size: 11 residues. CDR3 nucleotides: TGTGCCAGCGCCAGGCAAGAGACCCAGTACTTC. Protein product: CASARQETQYF.

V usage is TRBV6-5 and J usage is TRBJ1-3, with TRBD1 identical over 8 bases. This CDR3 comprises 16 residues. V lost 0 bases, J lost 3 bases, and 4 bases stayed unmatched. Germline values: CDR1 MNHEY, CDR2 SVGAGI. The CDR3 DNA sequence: TGTGCCAGCAGTTACTCGACAGGGGTAGTTGGAAACACCATATATTTT. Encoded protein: CASSYSTGVVGNTIYF.

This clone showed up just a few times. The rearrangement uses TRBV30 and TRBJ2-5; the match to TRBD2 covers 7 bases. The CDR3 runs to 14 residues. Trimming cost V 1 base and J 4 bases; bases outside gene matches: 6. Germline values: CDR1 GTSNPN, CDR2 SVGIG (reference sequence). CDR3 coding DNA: TGTGCCTGGAGTGGAGGGACTATGACAGAGACCCAGTACTTC. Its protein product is CAWSGGTMTETQYF.

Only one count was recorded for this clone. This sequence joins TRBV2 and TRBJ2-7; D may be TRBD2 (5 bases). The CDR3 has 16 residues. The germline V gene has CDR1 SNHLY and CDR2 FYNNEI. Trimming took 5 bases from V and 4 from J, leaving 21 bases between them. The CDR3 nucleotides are TGTGCCAGCAGTCCTTATAGCCAGGTTACTAGTTACGAGCAGTACTTC. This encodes CASSPYSQVTSYEQYF.